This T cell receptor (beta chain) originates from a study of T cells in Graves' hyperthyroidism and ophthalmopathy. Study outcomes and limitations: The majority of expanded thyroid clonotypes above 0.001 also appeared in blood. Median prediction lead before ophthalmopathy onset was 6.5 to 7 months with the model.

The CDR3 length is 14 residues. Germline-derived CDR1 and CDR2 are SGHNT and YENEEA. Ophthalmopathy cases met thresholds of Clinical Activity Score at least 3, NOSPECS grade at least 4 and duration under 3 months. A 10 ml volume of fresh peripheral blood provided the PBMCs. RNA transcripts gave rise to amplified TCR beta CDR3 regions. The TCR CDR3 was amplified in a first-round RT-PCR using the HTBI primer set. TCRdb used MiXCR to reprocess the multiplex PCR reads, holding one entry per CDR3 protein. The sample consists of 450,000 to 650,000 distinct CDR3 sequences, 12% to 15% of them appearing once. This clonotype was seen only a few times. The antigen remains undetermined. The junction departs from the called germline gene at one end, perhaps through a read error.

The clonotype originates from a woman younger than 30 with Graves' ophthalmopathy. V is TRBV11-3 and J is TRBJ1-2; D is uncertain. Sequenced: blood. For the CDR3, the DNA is TGTGCCAGCAGCTTAAGAGGCAGTAACCATGGCTACACCTTC. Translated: CASSLRGSNHGYTF.